Listed here are 23 T cell receptor beta chains from one sample, sequenced in a study of blood T cell repertoires in COVID-19. TCRdb's copy holds only in-frame clones and misses some; the assay was immunoSEQ multiplex PCR. The data contain around 200,000 clones, 86% of them seen just once; the ten biggest clones take up more than 3.5%. Sequencing was performed on PBMCs or T cells enriched from blood (not recorded which). Source of these receptors: a woman aged 40 to 55 with acute COVID-19.

This clone was observed a single time. The V call is TRBV5-1, the J call TRBJ1-2; no clear D gene. V lost 4 bases and J 8 bases, leaving 24 bases between the germline ends. The length of the CDR3 is 16 residues. Germline CDR1 SGHRS, CDR2 YFSETQ. The CDR3 DNA follows: TGCGCCAGCAGCCTGGGGTCCGAGTCTTTCAACTCGGGCTACACCTTC. Residues: CASSLGSESFNSGYTF.

The V gene is TRBV5-1, the J gene TRBJ1-1; D gene ambiguous. Germline values: CDR1 SGHRS, CDR2 YFSETQ. The CDR3 length is 16 residues. V shed 4 bases and J shed 3 bases, with 19 bases lying between them. In nucleotides, the CDR3 is TGCGCCAGCAGCCAAGCAGGCGTTACGGGGTACACTGAAGCTTTCTTT. This codes for CASSQAGVTGYTEAFF.

J is TRBJ1-2 and V is TRBV6-5; maybe TRBD1 (5 bases). This CDR3 has 12 residues. CDR1 and CDR2 (germline): MNHEY, SVGAGI. V was trimmed by 7 bases and J by 6 bases, leaving 12 bases between them. In nucleotides, the CDR3 is TGTGCCAGCACTACAGGTTGGGATGGCTACACCTTC. It yields the protein CASTTGWDGYTF.

This clone was recorded only once. V and J are TRBV7-2 and TRBJ2-7; possibly TRBD1 for D (6 bases). There are 12 residues in the CDR3. The V end lost 5 bases, the J end lost 6 bases, and 11 bases lay between the germline ends. Germline-derived CDR1 and CDR2 are SGHTA and FQGNSA. This chain's CDR3 is CASSQQGREQYF. The CDR3 region has the DNA TGTGCCAGCAGCCAACAGGGTCGCGAGCAGTACTTC.

The CDR3 reads CAIPGHYSGYTF. CDR3 DNA: TGCGCCATCCCGGGACACTATTCGGGGTACACCTTC. The J gene is TRBJ1-2, the V gene TRBV10-1; D is possibly TRBD1 (6 bases). The CDR3 totals 12 residues. V was clipped by 10 bases and J by 11 bases, with 20 bases between them. The germline V gene encodes CDR1 WNHNN and CDR2 SYGVQD (reference sequence).

The V call is TRBV7-8, the J call TRBJ1-1; D remains unclear. V lost 2 bases and J 1 base, leaving 8 bases between the germline ends. The CDR3 is 14 residues long. From germline, CDR1 is SGHVS and CDR2 FQNEAQ. This CDR3 reads CASSLRETNTEAFF. The CDR3 DNA follows: TGTGCCAGCAGCTTACGGGAAACGAACACTGAAGCTTTCTTT.

V and J are TRBV5-1 and TRBJ1-2; TRBD1 might be the D (5 bases). CDR1 and CDR2 (germline): SGHRS, YFSETQ. V shed 0 bases and J shed 3 bases, with 9 bases lying between them. CDR3 size: 14 residues. The CDR3 DNA reads as TGCGCCAGCAGCTTGGGCAGGGTCGACTATGGCTACACCTTC. Its protein is CASSLGRVDYGYTF.

V usage is TRBV2 and J usage is TRBJ1-2; no reliable D call. Germline CDR1 and CDR2: SNHLY and FYNNEI. The germline V and J ends were trimmed by 0 bases and 2 bases, with 16 bases remaining between them. This CDR3 comprises 17 residues. The CDR3 sequence: CASSEAPSRRENYGYTF. For the CDR3, the DNA is TGTGCCAGCAGTGAAGCTCCCTCACGGAGGGAGAACTATGGCTACACCTTC. Complete variable domain (other parts from reference TRBV2 and TRBJ1-2): EPEVTQTPSHQVTQMGQEVILRCVPISNHLYFYWYRQILGQKVEFLVSFYNNEISEKSEIFDDQFSVERPDGSNFTLKIRSTKLEDSAMYFCASSEAPSRRENYGYTFGSGTRLTVV.

The chain carries TRBV7-8 and TRBJ2-7; 8 bases match TRBD1. Per the germline V gene, CDR1 is SGHVS and CDR2 is FQNEAQ. The CDR3 runs 16 residues. Trimming at V came to 5 bases and at J to 4 bases, leaving 13 bases not matched to a gene. CDR3 DNA: TGTGCCAGCAGCAGTAGGACAGGGTACGCATCTTACGAGCAGTACGTC. Translation: CASSSRTGYASYEQYV.

This rearrangement joins TRBV27 to TRBJ2-3; TRBD1 matches at 7 bases. The germline gives CDR1 MNHEY, CDR2 SMNVEV (reference sequence). Trimming at V came to 4 bases and at J to 2 bases, leaving 21 bases not matched to a gene. The CDR3 has 20 residues. CDR3 residues: CASSSRTGTGVKEDTDTQYF. The CDR3 DNA reads TGTGCCAGCAGTTCGAGGACGGGCACAGGGGTTAAGGAGGACACAGATACGCAGTATTTT.

This clone was seen once. The rearrangement uses TRBV7-9 and TRBJ1-1; D is uncertain. Germline CDR1 reads SEHNR; CDR2 reads FQNEAQ (reference sequence). The CDR3 runs to 15 residues. V was cut by 6 bases and J by 0 bases, with 14 bases left in between. The CDR3 protein is CASRLRPNLNTEAFF. The CDR3 nucleotides read TGTGCCAGCAGACTGAGGCCTAATTTGAACACTGAAGCTTTCTTT.

The chain employs TRBV19 and TRBJ1-1; 8 nucleotides line up with TRBD1. CDR3 size: 13 residues. With 5 bases clipped from V and 5 bases from J, the junction kept 4 bases outside the gene matches. CDR1 LNHDA and CDR2 SQIVND come from the germline V gene (reference sequence). In nucleotides, the CDR3 is TGTGCCAGTAGTGGACAGGGAGTGACTGAAGCTTTCTTT. Encoded protein: CASSGQGVTEAFF.

The V call is TRBV9, the J call TRBJ1-2, with D uncertain. The CDR3 covers 12 residues. Germline CDR1 SGDLS, CDR2 YYNGEE. The germline V and J ends were trimmed by 7 bases and 3 bases, with 10 bases remaining between them. The CDR3: CASWSRDYGYTF. CDR3 sequence (DNA): TGTGCCAGCTGGTCCCGGGACTATGGCTACACCTTC. The entire variable domain, with the rest obtained from reference TRBV9 and TRBJ1-2, is as follows: DSGVTQTPKHLITATGQRVTLRCSPRSGDLSVYWYQQSLDQGLQFLIQYYNGEERAKGNILERFSAQQFPDLHSELNLSSLELGDSALYFCASWSRDYGYTFGSGTRLTVV.

This sequence joins TRBV5-8 and TRBJ1-4; D is unclear. The germline V and J ends were trimmed by 3 bases and 8 bases, with 8 bases remaining between them. The CDR3 sequence is 12 residues long. Per germline, CDR1 SGHTS and CDR2 YDEGEE. CDR3 in amino acids: CASSSLREKLFF. CDR3 DNA sequence: TGTGCCAGCAGCTCATTGAGAGAAAAACTGTTTTTT.

V usage is TRBV3-1 (or the pseudogene TRBV3-2) and J usage is TRBJ1-1; 7 bases agree with TRBD1. Germline V CDR1 and CDR2: LGHDT, YNNKEL (reference sequence). With V trimmed by 0 bases and J by 3 bases, 7 bases remained unmatched. The CDR3 has 16 amino acids. The CDR3 DNA follows: TGTGCCAGCAGCCAAGATATGGCAGGGGGGTACACTGAAGCTTTCTTT. It specifies CASSQDMAGGYTEAFF.

Only one count was recorded for this clone. The chain links TRBV12-5 to TRBJ2-2; 8 positions match TRBD2. The CDR3 consists of 16 residues. Per the germline V gene, CDR1 is LGHNT and CDR2 is FRNRAP. V lost 2 bases, J lost 0 bases, and 2 bases stayed unmatched. The CDR3 loop reads CASGLTLAANTGELFF. The CDR3 DNA is TGTGCTAGTGGTTTGACACTAGCGGCGAACACCGGGGAGCTGTTTTTT. The whole variable domain, filled in from reference TRBV12-5 and TRBJ2-2, reads DARVTQTPRHKVTEMGQEVTMRCQPILGHNTVFWYRQTMMQGLELLAYFRNRAPLDDSGMPKDRFSAEMPDATLATLKIQPSEPRDSAVYFCASGLTLAANTGELFFGEGSRLTVL.

V and J are TRBV4-3 and TRBJ2-1; 7 bases match TRBD2. V lost 0 bases to trimming and J lost 8 bases; unmatched junction nucleotides: 10. The V gene's germline CDR1 is LGHNA and CDR2 YSLEER. The CDR3 runs 16 residues. The DNA of the CDR3 is TGCGCCAGCAGCCAAGATGGGCGCGGGGGTTGGGATGAGCAGTTCTTC. Amino acids: CASSQDGRGGWDEQFF.

The V and J genes are TRBV3-1 (or the pseudogene TRBV3-2) and TRBJ1-1; tentative D call: TRBD1 (6 bases). Trimming shortened V by 1 base and J by 2 bases, and 8 bases separated the two germline ends. This CDR3 has 14 amino acids. The V gene's germline CDR1 is LGHDT and CDR2 YNNKEL (reference sequence). The CDR3 here is CASSQGRGNTEAFF. The CDR3 DNA follows: TGTGCCAGCAGCCAAGGCAGGGGAAACACTGAAGCTTTCTTT.

The J gene is TRBJ1-2, the V gene TRBV30; no clear D gene. Germline V CDR1 and CDR2: GTSNPN, SVGIG (reference sequence). The CDR3 totals 11 residues. Between the trimmed V and J ends, which lost 3 bases and 7 bases, there was a span of 9 bases. The CDR3 sequence is CAWSLPGGYTF. The CDR3 region has the DNA TGTGCCTGGAGCCTCCCAGGTGGCTACACCTTC.

This clone was counted once. The chain uses TRBV7-9 and TRBJ2-2; 9 bases are a match to TRBD1. Germline loops: CDR1 SEHNR, CDR2 FQNEAQ (reference sequence). With 7 bases clipped from V and 2 bases from J, the junction kept 8 bases outside the gene matches. CDR3 length equals 16 residues. The CDR3 loop reads CASTPRDRANTGELFF. For the CDR3, the DNA is TGTGCCAGCACCCCCCGGGACAGGGCTAACACCGGGGAGCTGTTTTTT.

This rearrangement joins TRBV3-1 (or the pseudogene TRBV3-2) to TRBJ2-7, with 11 bases matching TRBD2. CDR1 is LGHDT and CDR2 is YNNKEL in the germline V gene (reference sequence). The CDR3 contains 14 residues. Trimming removed 1 base from V and 10 bases from J; junction bases left unmatched: 6. The CDR3 protein is CASSQAPSGGHQYF. In DNA, the CDR3 is TGTGCCAGCAGCCAAGCCCCTAGCGGGGGGCACCAGTACTTC.

This clone was seen only once. The rearrangement links TRBV9 to TRBJ1-5, with 7 bases lining up with TRBD1. The CDR3 consists of 12 residues. CDR1 is SGDLS and CDR2 is YYNGEE in the germline V gene. After removal of 8 bases from V and 3 bases from J, the junction contained 2 bases not matched to a gene. The chain's CDR3 is CASGTANQPQHF. The CDR3 DNA reads TGTGCCAGTGGGACAGCCAATCAGCCCCAGCATTTT.

V is TRBV19 and J is TRBJ1-3; a weak D match, TRBD1 (5 bases). Trimming cost V 3 bases and J 0 bases, with 12 bases left between them. This CDR3 contains 16 residues. Germline loops: CDR1 LNHDA, CDR2 SQIVND (reference sequence). The CDR3 DNA reads as TGTGCCAGTAGTATCAGGGCAGGGCGCTCTGGAAACACCATATATTTT. It yields the protein CASSIRAGRSGNTIYF.